This paragraph covers one T cell receptor beta chain sequence. As yet, its antigen is unknown. This specimen belongs to a study of CD8+ T cells in alopecia areata. Sorting of CD4+ and CD8+ T cells was performed on PBMCs. CDR3 length equals 16 residues. The germline V gene encodes CDR1 MNHEY and CDR2 SVGAGI. V trimming: 4 bases; J trimming: 1 base; junction bases outside the gene matches: 6. Sequencing relied on a cDNA template that was reverse transcribed from extracted RNA. The protocol was immunoSEQ multiplex PCR, while the TCRdb copy is restricted to in-frame clones and leaves out a portion. The sample has some 180,000 clones; 45% to 70% are singletons. Study-wide results and limits: Resident alphabeta T cells of normal skin are also sequenced in scalp samples. Against the mouse data, patients shared TCRs less clearly, possibly for HLA reasons. It was lesional scalp, especially alopecia totalis/universalis, that showed higher clonality than normal scalp.

Sequencing was done on a sample of CD8+ T cells sorted from blood. V is TRBV6-5 and J is TRBJ2-2, with 7 nucleotides matching TRBD2. This receptor was obtained from a human donor in good health. In DNA, the CDR3 is TGTGCCAGCAGTTCCTTGACTAGCCTGAACACCGGGGAGCTGTTTTTT. This codes for CASSSLTSLNTGELFF.